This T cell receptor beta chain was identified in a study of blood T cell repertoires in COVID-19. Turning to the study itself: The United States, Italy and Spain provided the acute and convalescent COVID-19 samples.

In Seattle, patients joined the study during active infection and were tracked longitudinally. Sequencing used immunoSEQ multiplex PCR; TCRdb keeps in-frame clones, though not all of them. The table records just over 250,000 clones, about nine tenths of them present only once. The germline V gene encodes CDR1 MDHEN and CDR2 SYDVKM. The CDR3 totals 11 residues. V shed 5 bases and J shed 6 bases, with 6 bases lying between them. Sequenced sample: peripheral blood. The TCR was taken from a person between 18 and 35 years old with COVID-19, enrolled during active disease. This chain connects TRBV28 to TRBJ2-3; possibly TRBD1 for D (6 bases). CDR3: CASSRGDTQYF. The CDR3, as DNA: TGTGCCAGCAGTAGGGGGGATACGCAGTATTTT.